These T cell receptor beta chains were read from a single sample in a study of preoperative IRX-2 immunotherapy in early breast cancer. TCRdb's copy holds only in-frame clones and misses some; the assay was immunoSEQ multiplex PCR. The table lists some 19,000 clones, approximately 80% of them singletons, with about 1.2% in the top ten. The material was lymph node tissue, obtained after IRX-2 immunotherapy. These receptor sequences come from a human donor with breast cancer. The CDR3 runs from the conserved cysteine through the conserved F or W. Each record gives: CDR3 length, V gene, clone size, J gene, D gene, CDR3 protein, CDR3 DNA. D genes are given only for firm matches. Clone sizes are given selectively: once, few, many, or a class where the clone is expanded.

CDR3 length: 12; V gene: TRBV9; clone size: -; J gene: TRBJ1-1; D gene: TRBD1; CDR3 protein: CASRGDSTEAFF; CDR3 DNA: TGTGCCAGCAGGGGGGACAGCACTGAAGCTTTCTTT
CDR3 length: 14; V gene: TRBV15; clone size: few; J gene: TRBJ1-1; D gene: -; CDR3 protein: CATSRDGGSTEAFF; CDR3 DNA: TGTGCCACCAGCAGAGATGGGGGGAGCACTGAAGCTTTCTTT
CDR3 length: 20; V gene: TRBV6-8; clone size: -; J gene: TRBJ1-3; D gene: -; CDR3 protein: CASSYSSIKRPSGPGNTIYF; CDR3 DNA: TGTGCCAGCAGTTACTCGAGTATTAAACGGCCCAGTGGGCCCGGAAACACCATATATTTT
CDR3 length: 14; V gene: TRBV5-1; clone size: -; J gene: TRBJ2-3; D gene: TRBD1; CDR3 protein: CASSSGTGTDTQYF; CDR3 DNA: TGCGCCAGCAGCTCCGGGACAGGCACAGATACGCAGTATTTT
CDR3 length: 15; V gene: TRBV12-2; clone size: -; J gene: TRBJ2-1; D gene: -; CDR3 protein: CASRFLPSSYNEQFF; CDR3 DNA: TGTGCAAGTCGCTTCCTACCCAGCTCCTACAATGAGCAGTTCTTC
CDR3 length: 12; V gene: TRBV6-8; clone size: -; J gene: TRBJ2-1; D gene: -; CDR3 protein: CASSNRYNEQFF; CDR3 DNA: TGTGCCAGCAGTAACCGATACAATGAGCAGTTCTTC
CDR3 length: 16; V gene: TRBV28; clone size: -; J gene: TRBJ2-2; D gene: TRBD1; CDR3 protein: CASRGPGQGGTGELFF; CDR3 DNA: TGTGCCAGCAGGGGGCCGGGACAGGGAGGCACCGGGGAGCTGTTTTTT
CDR3 length: 16; V gene: TRBV23-1; clone size: -; J gene: TRBJ2-2; D gene: -; CDR3 protein: CASSQANLVVTGELFF; CDR3 DNA: TGCGCCAGCAGCCAAGCCAATCTAGTAGTGACCGGGGAGCTGTTTTTT
CDR3 length: 16; V gene: TRBV14; clone size: -; J gene: TRBJ1-6; D gene: -; CDR3 protein: CASSQGGRAWNSPLHF; CDR3 DNA: TGTGCCAGCAGCCAAGGGGGGAGGGCCTGGAATTCACCCCTCCACTTT
CDR3 length: 15; V gene: TRBV11-3; clone size: once; J gene: TRBJ1-4; D gene: -; CDR3 protein: CASSQTGVEDEKLFF; CDR3 DNA: TGTGCCAGCAGCCAAACGGGGGTCGAGGATGAAAAACTGTTTTTT
CDR3 length: 14; V gene: TRBV6-8; clone size: -; J gene: TRBJ1-4; D gene: TRBD1; CDR3 protein: CASRETGVEEKLFF; CDR3 DNA: TGTGCCAGCAGAGAAACAGGGGTGGAGGAAAAACTGTTTTTT
CDR3 length: 14; V gene: TRBV2; clone size: -; J gene: TRBJ2-2; D gene: -; CDR3 protein: CASKPGRGTGELFF; CDR3 DNA: TGTGCCAGCAAACCGGGACGGGGCACCGGGGAGCTGTTTTTT
CDR3 length: 14; V gene: TRBV6-8; clone size: -; J gene: TRBJ2-5; D gene: TRBD2; CDR3 protein: CAGRTSGVGETQYF; CDR3 DNA: TGTGCCGGGAGGACTAGCGGGGTCGGAGAGACCCAGTACTTC
CDR3 length: 14; V gene: TRBV11-3; clone size: -; J gene: TRBJ1-5; D gene: TRBD1; CDR3 protein: CASRQGAGNQPQHF; CDR3 DNA: TGTGCCAGCAGGCAGGGGGCGGGCAATCAGCCCCAGCATTTT
CDR3 length: 15; V gene: TRBV11-3; clone size: -; J gene: TRBJ2-5; D gene: TRBD1; CDR3 protein: CASSLGTGGRETQYF; CDR3 DNA: TGTGCCAGCAGCTTAGGGACAGGGGGAAGAGAGACCCAGTACTTC
CDR3 length: 17; V gene: TRBV6-8; clone size: -; J gene: TRBJ1-5; D gene: -; CDR3 protein: CASTSLGRVNSNQPQHF; CDR3 DNA: TGTGCCAGCACCTCCCTTGGCAGGGTTAATAGCAATCAGCCCCAGCATTTT
CDR3 length: 15; V gene: TRBV5-1; clone size: once; J gene: TRBJ2-3; D gene: TRBD2; CDR3 protein: CASSLTSGSTDTQYF; CDR3 DNA: TGCGCCAGCAGCTTGACTAGCGGTAGCACAGATACGCAGTATTTT
CDR3 length: 11; V gene: TRBV6-9; clone size: -; J gene: TRBJ2-1; D gene: TRBD2; CDR3 protein: CASSEWREGFF; CDR3 DNA: TGTGCCAGCAGTGAGTGGCGGGAGGGGTTCTTC
CDR3 length: 13; V gene: TRBV27; clone size: -; J gene: TRBJ2-7; D gene: -; CDR3 protein: CASSLGGNYEQYF; CDR3 DNA: TGTGCCAGCAGTTTAGGAGGGAACTACGAGCAGTACTTC
CDR3 length: 14; V gene: TRBV19; clone size: -; J gene: TRBJ1-5; D gene: -; CDR3 protein: CASSPGHSNQPQHF; CDR3 DNA: TGTGCCAGTAGCCCGGGGCATAGCAATCAGCCCCAGCATTTT
CDR3 length: 12; V gene: TRBV28; clone size: once; J gene: TRBJ2-7; D gene: TRBD1; CDR3 protein: CASQGDSYEQYF; CDR3 DNA: TGTGCCAGCCAGGGGGACTCCTACGAGCAGTACTTC
CDR3 length: 15; V gene: TRBV29-1; clone size: -; J gene: TRBJ2-7; D gene: -; CDR3 protein: CSVLRLRDVFYEQYF; CDR3 DNA: TGCAGCGTTCTGCGATTACGGGACGTATTTTACGAGCAGTACTTC
CDR3 length: 16; V gene: TRBV5-1; clone size: -; J gene: TRBJ2-3; D gene: TRBD2; CDR3 protein: CASSPGLAGGADTQYF; CDR3 DNA: TGCGCCAGCAGCCCAGGACTAGCGGGGGGGGCAGATACGCAGTATTTT
CDR3 length: 12; V gene: TRBV19; clone size: once; J gene: TRBJ2-1; D gene: TRBD1; CDR3 protein: CASSPRQGKGFF; CDR3 DNA: TGTGCCAGTAGCCCCAGACAGGGTAAAGGGTTCTTC
CDR3 length: 16; V gene: TRBV7-5; clone size: -; J gene: TRBJ2-7; D gene: -; CDR3 protein: CASSLRGQDGSYEQYF; CDR3 DNA: TGTGCCAGCAGCTTGCGTGGGCAGGATGGGTCCTACGAGCAGTACTTC
CDR3 length: 13; V gene: TRBV30; clone size: -; J gene: TRBJ1-2; D gene: TRBD1; CDR3 protein: CAWSRDRPYGYTF; CDR3 DNA: TGTGCCTGGAGCCGGGACAGGCCCTATGGCTACACCTTC
CDR3 length: 17; V gene: TRBV19; clone size: -; J gene: TRBJ2-3; D gene: TRBD2; CDR3 protein: CASSMNGLASFTDTQYF; CDR3 DNA: TGTGCCAGTAGTATGAACGGACTAGCGAGTTTTACAGATACGCAGTATTTT
CDR3 length: 14; V gene: TRBV15; clone size: -; J gene: TRBJ2-3; D gene: -; CDR3 protein: CATSTIKGSDTQYF; CDR3 DNA: TGTGCCACCAGCACGATTAAGGGGTCGGATACGCAGTATTTT
CDR3 length: 16; V gene: TRBV6-8; clone size: few; J gene: TRBJ2-7; D gene: -; CDR3 protein: CASSYSYPGATYEQYF; CDR3 DNA: TGTGCCAGCAGTTACTCGTATCCAGGGGCGACCTACGAGCAGTACTTC
CDR3 length: 15; V gene: TRBV19; clone size: -; J gene: TRBJ1-2; D gene: TRBD1; CDR3 protein: CASTLIRDRPYGYTF; CDR3 DNA: TGTGCCAGTACCCTGATCCGGGACAGGCCCTATGGCTACACCTTC
CDR3 length: 17; V gene: TRBV11-3; clone size: -; J gene: TRBJ1-6; D gene: -; CDR3 protein: CASSPRDGRSYNSPLHF; CDR3 DNA: TGTGCCAGCAGCCCACGGGACGGAAGGTCCTATAATTCACCCCTCCACTTT
CDR3 length: 12; V gene: TRBV30; clone size: -; J gene: TRBJ1-5; D gene: -; CDR3 protein: CAYKRGNQPQHF; CDR3 DNA: TGTGCCTATAAGCGGGGGAATCAGCCCCAGCATTTT
CDR3 length: 14; V gene: TRBV6-8; clone size: few; J gene: TRBJ1-1; D gene: TRBD1; CDR3 protein: CASGNRGRGTEAFF; CDR3 DNA: TGTGCCAGCGGCAACAGGGGGCGTGGCACTGAAGCTTTCTTT